This TCR beta chain was found in a study of cytomegalovirus exposure and HLA in healthy donors. Findings of the study overall: Reportedly, diagnosis of cytomegalovirus status by the classifier showed high specificity and sensitivity.

This CDR3 contains 16 residues. V shed 4 bases, J shed 0 bases, and the junction held 10 bases outside the gene matches. Germline V gene data show CDR1 as SQVTM and CDR2 as ANQGSEA. The PCR was carried out with 60 Vbeta primers and 13 Jbeta primers. TCRdb's copy holds only in-frame clones and misses some; the assay was immunoSEQ multiplex PCR. The sample holds over 140,000 clones, approximately 82% seen once. This clone has a handful of counts. Its antigen is not identified. This TCR was recovered from a man younger than 45 in good health and CMV-seropositive. The chain joins TRBV29-1 to TRBJ2-7; TRBD2 matches 9 bases. Sequencing input: PBMCs. This chain's CDR3 is CSVVDTSGLPSYEQYF. DNA of the CDR3: TGCAGCGTTGTGGATACTAGCGGGCTCCCCTCCTACGAGCAGTACTTC.